The rows below give T cell receptor beta chains drawn from one sample of a study of cytomegalovirus exposure and HLA in healthy donors. Produced via immunoSEQ multiplex PCR; TCRdb's table is partial and in-frame only. The sample lists under 200,000 clones, around three quarters occurring once. What was sequenced was PBMCs. The receptors originated from a woman aged 25 to 39 in good health and CMV-seropositive. Each CDR3 is given with its conserved first and last residue. The D gene is left open where the match is weak. Clone size is shown for a subset of rows, as once, few, many or a class of expanded clone.

TRBJ1-1	TRBV11-2	-	-	TGTGCCAGCAGCTCGTTCAGGGGAAATACTGAAGCTTTCTTT	CASSSFRGNTEAFF
TRBJ2-7	TRBV2	TRBD2	-	TGTGCCATTAGCGGGAGGCCCTACGAGCAGTACTTC	CAISGRPYEQYF
TRBJ2-2	TRBV7-8	TRBD2	few	TGTGCCAGCAGCTTAGGTTTGACTAGCGGGGGGACCGGGGAGCTGTTTTTT	CASSLGLTSGGTGELFF
TRBJ1-5	TRBV5-5	-	-	TGTGCCAGCAGCTTTTCGCAGGGTTCTCAGCAGCCCCAGCATTTT	CASSFSQGSQQPQHF
TRBJ2-1	TRBV5-1	TRBD2	-	TGCGCCAGCAGCTTAGTAGGACTAGCGTACAATGAGCAGTTCTTC	CASSLVGLAYNEQFF
TRBJ1-1	TRBV30	-	few	TGTGCCTGGAGCTGGGGGGGTGAAGCTTTCTTT	CAWSWGGEAFF
TRBJ1-2	TRBV6-1	TRBD1	-	TGTGCCAGCAGACAGGGGGCCGGTGGCTACACCTTC	CASRQGAGGYTF
TRBJ1-2	TRBV30	TRBD1	-	TGTGCCTGGAGTAGGGACAGGGTAAACTATGGCTACACCTTC	CAWSRDRVNYGYTF
TRBJ1-1	TRBV2	TRBD1	-	TGTGCCAGCGCGGACAGGGAGAACACTGAAGCTTTCTTT	CASADRENTEAFF
TRBJ2-1	TRBV29-1	TRBD1	few	TGCAGCGTTGAACGGGACAGGGCCTACAATGAGCAGTTCTTC	CSVERDRAYNEQFF
TRBJ2-7	TRBV29-1	TRBD1	once	TGCAGCGGGGGGGGGACAGGGCCCTACGAGCAGTACTTC	CSGGGTGPYEQYF
TRBJ2-2	TRBV27	-	-	TGTGCCAGCAGTGTCAGGGTCGGGGAGCTGTTTTTT	CASSVRVGELFF
TRBJ1-1	TRBV5-4	-	-	TGTGCCAGCAGCTTGGATACAGGGTTCTTGGAAGCTTTCTTT	CASSLDTGFLEAFF
TRBJ2-1	TRBV6-6	-	-	TGTGCCAGCAGGTACTCCTACAATGAGCAGTTCTTC	CASRYSYNEQFF
TRBJ1-2	TRBV30	-	-	TGTGCCTGGAGGGACTGGGGCTATGGCTACACCTTC	CAWRDWGYGYTF
TRBJ2-3	TRBV11-2	-	-	TGTGCCAGCAGCTTAGTAGGGACTGGCACAGATACGCAGTATTTT	CASSLVGTGTDTQYF
TRBJ1-2	TRBV7-8	-	-	TGTGCCAGCAGCTTAAGGCCCATCAGTGAGGACTATGGCTACACCTTC	CASSLRPISEDYGYTF
TRBJ2-7	TRBV5-1	TRBD2	few	TGCGCCAGCAGCTCAGACCCCCCCGGGGGGGGTAGGGACGAGCAGTACTTC	CASSSDPPGGGRDEQYF
TRBJ1-1	TRBV5-1	-	-	TGCGCCAGCAGCCCCAGGGATAGCACTGAAGCTTTCTTT	CASSPRDSTEAFF
TRBJ2-7	TRBV30	-	-	TGTGCCTTTACGGACAGTCGAAGCGAGCAGTACTTC	CAFTDSRSEQYF
TRBJ2-7	TRBV7-2	TRBD2	-	TGTGCCAGCAGCTTGTTTGCGGGAGTAGGCGATAACGAGCAGTACTTC	CASSLFAGVGDNEQYF
TRBJ2-1	TRBV6-5	TRBD1	-	TGTGCCAGCAGCCAACAGGGGCGAGGGCAGTTCTTC	CASSQQGRGQFF
TRBJ1-1	TRBV5-5	TRBD1	few	TGTGCCAGCAGCTTGGCCTGGGACAGGGGACTTTTAGAAGCTTTCTTT	CASSLAWDRGLLEAFF
TRBJ2-7	TRBV5-6	-	-	TGTGCCAGCAGCTTCTTGTACGAGCAGTACTTC	CASSFLYEQYF
TRBJ1-2	TRBV10-3	-	-	TGTGCCACCTCAGAGGATTTTAACTATGGCTACACCTTC	CATSEDFNYGYTF
TRBJ2-2	TRBV27	TRBD2	once	TGTGCCAGCAGTTCTCGTCGGACTAGCGGGAGACCCCACACCGGGGAGCTGTTTTTT	CASSSRRTSGRPHTGELFF
TRBJ2-7	TRBV10-1	TRBD2	-	TGCGCCAGCAGTGAGTCGACTAGCGGGAGGGCCACGACCTACGAGCAGTACTTC	CASSESTSGRATTYEQYF
TRBJ2-5	TRBV5-1	-	-	TGCGCCAGCAGCGAGGGCTTCGGAGAGACCCAGTACTTC	CASSEGFGETQYF
TRBJ2-3	TRBV7-6	TRBD2	-	TGTGCCAGCAGCTTAAGCGGGACTGGCACAGATACGCAGTATTTT	CASSLSGTGTDTQYF
TRBJ2-7	TRBV23-1	-	-	TGCGCCAGCAGTCAACTCGCTCAGGGGTCCTACGAGCAGTACTTC	CASSQLAQGSYEQYF
TRBJ1-4	TRBV15	-	few	TGTGCCACCAGCAGAGGGGGGCAGGGAAATGAAAAACTGTTTTTT	CATSRGGQGNEKLFF
TRBJ2-7	TRBV11-2	-	-	TGTGCCAGCAGCTTATCGGCCTACGAGCAGTACTTC	CASSLSAYEQYF
TRBJ1-1	TRBV9	-	-	TGTGCCAGCAGCGTAGGCTCAGGGGTAGTAGAAACTGAAGCTTTCTTT	CASSVGSGVVETEAFF
TRBJ2-5	TRBV10-3	TRBD2	once	TGTGCCATCAGTGAACTAGCGGGACAAGGGACCCAGTACTTC	CAISELAGQGTQYF
TRBJ2-7	TRBV29-1	-	-	TGCAGCGTAGTAGACAGATCCCGTAGCTCCTACGAGCAGTACTTC	CSVVDRSRSSYEQYF
TRBJ2-7	TRBV28	TRBD2	-	TGTGCCAGCAGTTTCTTACGCCGGGAGGACTACGAGCAGTACTTC	CASSFLRREDYEQYF